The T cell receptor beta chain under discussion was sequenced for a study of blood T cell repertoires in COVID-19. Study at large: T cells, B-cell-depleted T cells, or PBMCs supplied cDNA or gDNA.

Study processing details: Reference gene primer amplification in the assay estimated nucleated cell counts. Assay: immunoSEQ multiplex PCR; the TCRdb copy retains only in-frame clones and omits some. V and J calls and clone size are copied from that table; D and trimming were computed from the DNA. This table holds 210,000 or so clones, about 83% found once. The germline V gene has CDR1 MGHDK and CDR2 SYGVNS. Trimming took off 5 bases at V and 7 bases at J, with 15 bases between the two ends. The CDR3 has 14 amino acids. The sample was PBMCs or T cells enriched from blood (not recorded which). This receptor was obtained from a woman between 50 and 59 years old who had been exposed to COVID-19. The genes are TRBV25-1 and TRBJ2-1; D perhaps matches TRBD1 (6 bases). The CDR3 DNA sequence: TGTGCCAGCAGTCAGCCAGGACAGACTAATGAGCAGTTCTTC. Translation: CASSQPGQTNEQFF.